This T cell receptor beta chain came from a study of vaccination effects on CD4 cells after COVID-19. Viral peptide pool expansion of antigen-specific CD4+ T cells preceded sequencing in the ViraFEST assay. The culture ran for roughly ten days before CD4+ T cells were isolated. The vaccine given was either BNT162b2 or mRNA-1273, in two doses. IL-2 medium was substituted for half the medium on days 3 and 7. About this clone: Its antigen is unknown.

TCRdb's copy holds only in-frame clones and misses some; the assay was immunoSEQ multiplex PCR. Here the sample spans roughly 24,000 clones, about three quarters being singletons. This CDR3 comprises 15 residues. Trimming removed 1 base from V and 4 bases from J, with 13 bases in between. Germline V gene sequence: CDR1 SNHLY, CDR2 FYNNEI. The chain employs TRBV2 and TRBJ1-1; a weak D match, TRBD1 (6 bases). The sequence was obtained from a human donor who received a COVID-19 vaccine. The sample in question was CD4+ T cells from PBMCs cultured with HCoV-NL63 spike peptides, obtained after COVID-19 vaccination. CDR3 amino acids: CASSEVGGRVTEAFF. The CDR3 DNA follows: TGTGCCAGCAGTGAAGTAGGGGGAAGAGTCACTGAAGCTTTCTTT.